These T cell receptor beta chains were read from a single sample in a study of cytomegalovirus exposure and HLA in healthy donors. Some clones are missing from TCRdb's copy, which holds only in-frame ones; the method was immunoSEQ multiplex PCR. The sample holds roughly 200,000 clones, approximately 70% seen once. The sample comprised PBMCs. Receptor source: a man aged 35-49 years in good health and CMV-seropositive. CDR3s include the opening cysteine and the closing phenylalanine or tryptophan. Fields, in order: J gene, clone size, V gene, D gene, CDR3 DNA, CDR3 protein. D genes are given only for firm matches. Clone size appears in some rows only: once, few, many, or a class for an expanded clone.

J: TRBJ1-1; size: -; V: TRBV7-8; D: -; DNA: TGTGCCAGCAGCCTAAGTGGGGGGACTGAAGCTTTCTTT; CDR3: CASSLSGGTEAFF
J: TRBJ1-2; size: -; V: TRBV6-5; D: TRBD1; DNA: TGTGCCAGCAGTTACGGCGCAGGGGGTAGCTATGGCTACACCTTC; CDR3: CASSYGAGGSYGYTF
J: TRBJ1-2; size: -; V: TRBV5-1; D: -; DNA: TGCGCCAGCAGCACCGGACACTCTAACTATGGCTACACCTTC; CDR3: CASSTGHSNYGYTF
J: TRBJ1-5; size: -; V: TRBV19; D: -; DNA: TGTGCCGGAGGGCTAGGGAATCAGCCCCAGCATTTT; CDR3: CAGGLGNQPQHF
J: TRBJ1-5; size: -; V: TRBV6-1; D: TRBD1; DNA: TGTGCCAGCAGCCGTGAGGGGGCAAACAATCAGCCCCAGCATTTT; CDR3: CASSREGANNQPQHF
J: TRBJ1-5; size: few; V: TRBV7-2; D: -; DNA: TGTGCCAGCAGCCGGGCGGGAGGGGGGGTGAGTCAGCCCCAGCATTTT; CDR3: CASSRAGGGVSQPQHF
J: TRBJ2-3; size: -; V: TRBV5-1; D: TRBD2; DNA: TGCGCCAGCAGCGGCGGGGGGCCAGGGTTAGATACGCAGTATTTT; CDR3: CASSGGGPGLDTQYF
J: TRBJ1-1; size: -; V: TRBV13; D: TRBD1; DNA: TGTGCCAGCAGCGATCAGGGGGCCCACACTGAAGCTTTCTTT; CDR3: CASSDQGAHTEAFF
J: TRBJ2-1; size: -; V: TRBV4-1; D: -; DNA: TGCGCCAGCAGCCAAGTAGTCATTCGAATGAATGAGCAGTTCTTC; CDR3: CASSQVVIRMNEQFF
J: TRBJ1-2; size: -; V: TRBV19; D: TRBD1; DNA: TGTGCCAGTAGCCCGATTGTGTTTCAGGGGGCCCATGGCTACACCTTC; CDR3: CASSPIVFQGAHGYTF
J: TRBJ2-7; size: -; V: TRBV18; D: TRBD1; DNA: TGTGCCAGCTCACCTACCGGGACAGGGGGCCGTGAGCAGTACTTC; CDR3: CASSPTGTGGREQYF
J: TRBJ1-1; size: -; V: TRBV7-2; D: -; DNA: TGTGCCAGCAGCTTGGCCAGGTACACTGAAGCTTTCTTT; CDR3: CASSLARYTEAFF
J: TRBJ1-4; size: -; V: TRBV7-3; D: TRBD1; DNA: TGTGCCAGCAGTGAAGGGGGCGGGAATGAAAAACTGTTTTTT; CDR3: CASSEGGGNEKLFF
J: TRBJ1-4; size: -; V: TRBV19; D: TRBD1; DNA: TGTGCCAGTAAGGACAGGGAAGCTCATAATGAAAAACTGTTTTTT; CDR3: CASKDREAHNEKLFF
J: TRBJ2-7; size: few; V: TRBV2; D: -; DNA: TGTGCCAGCAGGAAGCGACAGGGAGGTTACGAGCAGTACTTC; CDR3: CASRKRQGGYEQYF
J: TRBJ1-1; size: -; V: TRBV7-8; D: TRBD1; DNA: TGTGCCAGCAGCCTAGACAATAACAGGGGGCAAGCTTTCTTT; CDR3: CASSLDNNRGQAFF
J: TRBJ2-1; size: -; V: TRBV29-1; D: TRBD1; DNA: TGCAGCGTGGGACAGGGGGCTAATGAGCAGTTCTTC; CDR3: CSVGQGANEQFF
J: TRBJ1-3; size: -; V: TRBV6-4; D: -; DNA: TGTGCCAGCAGCCCATTGGGGGGCTCTGGAAACACCATATATTTT; CDR3: CASSPLGGSGNTIYF
J: TRBJ1-2; size: -; V: TRBV2; D: TRBD1; DNA: TGTGCCAGCGTGGGACAGGGTGTAGGAGGCTACACCTTC; CDR3: CASVGQGVGGYTF
J: TRBJ2-1; size: -; V: TRBV7-9; D: TRBD2; DNA: TGTGCCAGCAGCCTCTCTAGCGGGGTCTACAATGAGCAGTTCTTC; CDR3: CASSLSSGVYNEQFF
J: TRBJ2-7; size: -; V: TRBV27; D: TRBD2; DNA: TGTGCCAGCAGTCGGGTCCCCACAGCGGGGGGTTCCGAGCAGTACTTC; CDR3: CASSRVPTAGGSEQYF
J: TRBJ1-1; size: -; V: TRBV6-6; D: -; DNA: TGTGCCAGCAGTTACTCGATGACAGTGAACACTGAAGCTTTCTTT; CDR3: CASSYSMTVNTEAFF
J: TRBJ1-2; size: -; V: TRBV6-6; D: -; DNA: TGTGCCAGCAGTTACTCGAAGGCGGGGAGCGGCTACACCTTC; CDR3: CASSYSKAGSGYTF
J: TRBJ1-1; size: -; V: TRBV10-3; D: TRBD1; DNA: TGTGCCATCAGTCTACAGGGGGATAGTGAAGCTTTCTTT; CDR3: CAISLQGDSEAFF
J: TRBJ1-2; size: -; V: TRBV5-1; D: -; DNA: TGCGCCAGCAGCTTGGGGTCGAGTTCTTATGGCTACACCTTC; CDR3: CASSLGSSSYGYTF
J: TRBJ2-7; size: -; V: TRBV6-5; D: -; DNA: TGTGCCAGCGGCAACCGACAGGCTACCTACGAGCAGTACTTC; CDR3: CASGNRQATYEQYF
J: TRBJ1-1; size: -; V: TRBV5-8; D: -; DNA: TGTGCCAGCAGCTTGGGTGCGGGGGCGTACACTGAAGCTTTCTTT; CDR3: CASSLGAGAYTEAFF
J: TRBJ1-6; size: few; V: TRBV6-5; D: -; DNA: TGTGCCAGCAGATCAGGGGCCAGCTATAATTCACCCCTCCACTTT; CDR3: CASRSGASYNSPLHF
J: TRBJ1-1; size: few; V: TRBV28; D: -; DNA: TGTGCCAGCAGTTTACCAGGGATAATGAACACTGAAGCTTTCTTT; CDR3: CASSLPGIMNTEAFF
J: TRBJ1-4; size: -; V: TRBV28; D: -; DNA: TGTGCCAGCAGTATTCCGGGGGGCTGGCTGTTTTTT; CDR3: CASSIPGGWLFF
J: TRBJ1-4; size: -; V: TRBV7-9; D: TRBD1; DNA: TGTGCCAGCAGCTGGACAGGGGGCACTAATGAAAAACTGTTTTTT; CDR3: CASSWTGGTNEKLFF
J: TRBJ2-7; size: -; V: TRBV2; D: -; DNA: TGTGCCAGCAGTAGCAGGGGAAGCTACGAGCAGTACTTC; CDR3: CASSSRGSYEQYF
J: TRBJ2-1; size: -; V: TRBV27; D: TRBD2; DNA: TGTGCCAGCAGTCCGAAGGGACTAGCGGGGGGGCCACAGTTCTTC; CDR3: CASSPKGLAGGPQFF
J: TRBJ2-7; size: -; V: TRBV2; D: -; DNA: TGTGCCAGCACCTCTAACTCCTACGAGCAGTACTTC; CDR3: CASTSNSYEQYF